A single sample gave rise to the 18 T cell receptor beta chains below, sequenced in a study (dated by TCRdb to the mid-2010s). The receptor library was made with 5' RACE. Sequencing took place on an Illumina MiSeq. TCRdb took the public reads, trimmed them with fastp at Q25, ran MiXCR for clone calling and kept in-frame beta chains. CDR3 protein sequences are deduplicated, and each keeps its most common genes and DNA. For this sample there are over 50,000 distinct CDR3 sequences; approximately 23% appear just once. The leading ten clones occupy 2.5% to 3.5% of the sample. Sequenced input: tumor-infiltrating naive CD4+ T cells sorted from the breast tumor. Interpreted using the paper, the cell subset or site label stands for: naive CD4+ T cells, CD4+CD45RA+CD25-. These receptors were obtained from a female donor with breast cancer.

V and J are TRBV6-5 and TRBJ2-7; D is perhaps TRBD1 (6 bases). The V end lost 2 bases, the J end lost 4 bases, and 12 bases lay between the germline ends. The V gene's germline CDR1 is MNHEY and CDR2 SVGAGI. CDR3 size: 14 residues. The CDR3 nucleotides are TGTGCCAGCAGTTACATCAGGGGATCATACGAGCAGTACTTC. It codes for CASSYIRGSYEQYF.

This clonotype occurred a few times. The rearrangement uses TRBV7-2 and TRBJ2-3, with 8 bases matching TRBD2. There are 15 residues in the CDR3. Germline V gene sequence: CDR1 SGHTA, CDR2 FQGNSA. The V and J ends lost 1 base and 5 bases, in that order; junction bases with no gene match: 5. CDR3 nucleotide sequence: TGTGCCAGCAGCTTAGACGGGGGGGATAAAGATACGCAGTATTTT. Amino acids: CASSLDGGDKDTQYF.

This chain joins TRBV30 and TRBJ2-5; 7 nucleotides agree with TRBD2. The CDR3 is 14 amino acids. Losses at the gene ends were 3 bases for V and 1 base for J; bases not matched to a gene: 5. Germline CDR1 is GTSNPN and CDR2 is SVGIG (reference sequence). CDR3 sequence reads: CAWSGGGFQETQYF. The CDR3 DNA reads TGTGCCTGGAGCGGCGGGGGATTCCAAGAGACCCAGTACTTC.

The chain uses TRBV12-3 or TRBV12-4 and TRBJ2-5, with D perhaps matching TRBD2 (6 bases). The CDR3 sequence is 15 residues long. V shed 4 bases and J shed 3 bases, with 15 bases lying between them. Here the CDR3 reads CASSSGVAGEETQYF. In nucleotides, the CDR3 is TGTGCCAGCAGTTCGGGGGTAGCTGGCGAAGAGACCCAGTACTTC.

In regard to this clonotype: At one of its ends the junction is not consistent with the germline gene, which may arise from a read error. The chain employs TRBV3-1 and TRBJ1-1, with TRBD1 as a possible D gene (5 bases). CDR3 size: 13 residues. CDR1 is LGHDT and CDR2 is YNNKEL in the germline V gene (reference sequence). Written as DNA, the CDR3 is TGTACCAGCAGCCCCCTACCGGGGCAGGGAGCTTTCTTT. Translation: CTSSPLPGQGAFF.

The sample holds a few counts of this clonotype. This sequence joins TRBV28 and TRBJ1-5; D may be TRBD1 (5 bases). Trimming stripped 2 bases from V and 0 bases from J, with 11 bases between. The V gene's germline CDR1 is MDHEN and CDR2 SYDVKM. The CDR3 is 16 amino acids. CDR3 region: CASSLIAGISNQPQHF. CDR3 in DNA: TGTGCCAGCAGTTTAATCGCAGGGATTAGCAATCAGCCCCAGCATTTT.

This clonotype was observed a single time. The V and J genes are TRBV11-1 and TRBJ2-3; D is ambiguous. With 0 bases removed from V and 3 bases from J, the gap between germline ends came to 10 bases. This CDR3 contains 15 residues. The germline V gene has CDR1 SGHAT and CDR2 FQDESV (reference sequence). The CDR3 loop reads CASSLAPGRTDTQYF. The CDR3 nucleotides are TGTGCCAGCAGCTTAGCCCCGGGCCGGACAGATACGCAGTATTTT.

This clonotype has only a few counts. The chain links TRBV6-5 to TRBJ2-5, with 9 positions matching TRBD1. J gave up 2 bases and V 5 bases, and 6 bases lay outside the gene matches. Germline V gene lookup returns CDR1 MNHEY and CDR2 SVGAGI. This CDR3 is 15 amino acids long. CDR3 residues: CASSEDRGLQETQYF. CDR3 DNA sequence: TGTGCCAGCAGTGAGGACAGGGGACTACAAGAGACCCAGTACTTC.

This clonotype turned up a few times. The CDR3 DNA is TGTGCCAGCAGCGCCACCGGGACTCACACAGATACGCAGTATTTT. Its protein product is CASSATGTHTDTQYF. The chain combines TRBV9 with TRBJ2-3; D is perhaps TRBD2 (6 bases). Trimming shortened V by 3 bases and J by 2 bases, and 13 bases separated the two germline ends. CDR1 is SGDLS, CDR2 YYNGEE, per germline. The CDR3 spans 15 residues.

A word on this clonotype: Being one base from a much bigger clone, this may be a read error. The genes are TRBV7-3 and TRBJ2-1; TRBD2 agrees at 14 bases. The length of the CDR3 is 15 residues. Germline values: CDR1 SGHTA, CDR2 FQGTGA. Losses at the gene ends were 8 bases for V and 7 bases for J; bases not matched to a gene: 7. The CDR3 DNA sequence: TGTGCCAGCGGCTCCCGACTAGCGGGAGGGAATGAGCAGTTCTTC. It specifies CASGSRLAGGNEQFF.

A few counts support this clonotype. This chain connects TRBV20-1 to TRBJ1-2; 12 bases are a match to TRBD1. After removal of 0 bases from V and 8 bases from J, the junction contained 1 base not matched to a gene. The CDR3 spans 13 residues. The V gene's germline CDR1 is DFQATT and CDR2 SNEGSKA (reference sequence). CDR3 in amino acids: CSAREGTGGGYTF. The DNA of the CDR3 is TGCAGTGCTAGAGAAGGGACAGGGGGCGGCTACACCTTC.

The V and J genes are TRBV5-6 and TRBJ1-1; 8 nucleotides align to TRBD1. This CDR3 has 14 amino acids. Germline CDR1 and CDR2: SGHDT and YYEEEE. Losses at the gene ends were 2 bases for V and 7 bases for J; bases not matched to a gene: 7. For the CDR3, the DNA is TGTGCCAGCAGCTTTAGGGACAGGACCATTGAAGCTTTCTTT. Protein sequence: CASSFRDRTIEAFF.

This clonotype was counted at least ten times. V usage is TRBV7-2 and J usage is TRBJ2-3, with 10 bases identical to TRBD2. The germline gives CDR1 SGHTA, CDR2 FQGNSA. The length of the CDR3 is 15 residues. With 5 bases clipped from V and 7 bases from J, the junction kept 9 bases outside the gene matches. The CDR3 loop reads CASSTPSGSAYTQYF. CDR3 DNA sequence: TGTGCCAGCAGCACCCCTAGCGGGAGTGCGTATACGCAGTATTTT.

The chain joins TRBV6-1 to TRBJ1-5; D not certain. Per the germline V gene, CDR1 is MNHNS and CDR2 is SASEGT. The CDR3 covers 14 residues. V was clipped by 2 bases and J by 5 bases, with 10 bases between them. CDR3 sequence reads: CASSERTIYQPQHF. For the CDR3, the DNA is TGTGCCAGCAGTGAAAGGACGATTTATCAGCCCCAGCATTTT.

This clonotype was recorded a few times. The missing conserved phenylalanine or tryptophan at the end of this CDR3 makes a read error likely. V gene TRBV29-1 combines with J gene TRBJ2-5, with a weak D call TRBD2 (7 bases). Between the trimmed V and J ends, which lost 7 bases and 5 bases, there was a span of 17 bases. Germline values: CDR1 SQVTM, CDR2 ANQGSEA. This CDR3 region has 13 residues. The CDR3 region is CSALGGGAETQYL. As DNA, the CDR3 is TGCAGCGCCCTAGGAGGGGGGGCGGAGACCCAGTACTTA.

The chain combines TRBV7-2 with TRBJ2-6, with 7 nucleotides matching TRBD2. The CDR3 extends over 18 amino acids. The J segment lost 0 bases and the V segment lost 1 base, leaving 6 bases of the junction unmatched. Germline V lookup: CDR1 SGHTA, CDR2 FQGNSA. In nucleotides, the CDR3 is TGTGCCAGCAGCTTAGAGCAGCGGGGAACCTCTGGGGCCAACGTCCTGACTTTC. Amino acid sequence: CASSLEQRGTSGANVLTF.

There are a few counts of this clonotype. The chain recombines TRBV27 with TRBJ2-1; D might be TRBD1 (5 bases). Per germline, CDR1 MNHEY and CDR2 SMNVEV (reference sequence). Trimming took 6 bases from V and 7 from J, leaving 13 bases between them. The CDR3 has 13 residues. The CDR3 sequence: CASSGRAMNEQFF. The CDR3 DNA follows: TGTGCCAGCAGCGGCAGGGCGATGAATGAGCAGTTCTTC.

This clonotype has just a few counts. The V and J genes are TRBV4-1 and TRBJ2-5; D remains unclear. The CDR3 loop spans 13 amino acids. Trimming removed 4 bases from V and 2 bases from J, with 8 bases in between. Germline V CDR1 and CDR2: MGHRA, YSYEKL. The CDR3 nucleotides are TGCGCCAGCAGCCCCCCCCAACAAGAGACCCAGTACTTC. It codes for CASSPPQQETQYF.